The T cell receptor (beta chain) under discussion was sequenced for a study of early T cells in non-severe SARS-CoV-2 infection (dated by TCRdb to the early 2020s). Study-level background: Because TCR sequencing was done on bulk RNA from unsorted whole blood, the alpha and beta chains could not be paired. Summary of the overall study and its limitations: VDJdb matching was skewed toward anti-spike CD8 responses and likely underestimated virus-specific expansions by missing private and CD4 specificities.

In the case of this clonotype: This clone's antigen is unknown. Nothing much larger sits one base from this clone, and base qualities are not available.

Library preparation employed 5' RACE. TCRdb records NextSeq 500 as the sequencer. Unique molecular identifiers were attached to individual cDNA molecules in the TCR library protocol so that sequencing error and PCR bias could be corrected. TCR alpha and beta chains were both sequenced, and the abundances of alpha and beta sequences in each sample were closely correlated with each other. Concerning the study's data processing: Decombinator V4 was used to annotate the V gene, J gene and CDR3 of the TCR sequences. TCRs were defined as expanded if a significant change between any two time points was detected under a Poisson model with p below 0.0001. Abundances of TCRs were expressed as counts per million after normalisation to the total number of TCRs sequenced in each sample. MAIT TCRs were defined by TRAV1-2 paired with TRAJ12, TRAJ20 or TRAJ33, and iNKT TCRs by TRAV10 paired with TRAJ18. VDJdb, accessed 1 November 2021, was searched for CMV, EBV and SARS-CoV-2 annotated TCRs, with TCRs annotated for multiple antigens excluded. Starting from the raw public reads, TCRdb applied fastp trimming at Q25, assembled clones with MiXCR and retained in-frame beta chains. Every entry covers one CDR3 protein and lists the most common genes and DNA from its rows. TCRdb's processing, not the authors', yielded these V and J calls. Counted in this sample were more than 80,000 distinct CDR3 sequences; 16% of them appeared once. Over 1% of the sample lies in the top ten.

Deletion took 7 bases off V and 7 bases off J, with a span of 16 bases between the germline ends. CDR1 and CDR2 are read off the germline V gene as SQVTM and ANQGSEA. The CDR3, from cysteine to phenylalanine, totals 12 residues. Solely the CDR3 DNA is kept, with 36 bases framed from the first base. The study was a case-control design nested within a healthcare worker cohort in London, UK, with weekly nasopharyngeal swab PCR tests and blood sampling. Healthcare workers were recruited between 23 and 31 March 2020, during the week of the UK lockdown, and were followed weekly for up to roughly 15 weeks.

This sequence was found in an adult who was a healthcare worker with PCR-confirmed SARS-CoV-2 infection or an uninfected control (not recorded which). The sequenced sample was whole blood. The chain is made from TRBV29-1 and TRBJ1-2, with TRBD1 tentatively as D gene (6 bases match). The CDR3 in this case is CSAGPQGPGYTF. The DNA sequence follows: TGCAGCGCTGGGCCCCAGGGGCCTGGCTACACCTTC.